A single sample gave rise to the 2 T cell receptor beta chains below, sequenced in a study of blood T cells in healthy people across ages (dated by TCRdb to about 2015). The library was generated by 5' RACE. The data were produced on an Illumina HiSeq 2500. A second PCR of roughly 7 to 12 cycles was run with a J-beta primer mix and a sample-barcoded 5' primer. In TCRdb, the public reads were trimmed at Q25 with fastp and aligned with MiXCR, with productive beta chains retained. CDR3 protein sequences are deduplicated, and each keeps its most common genes and DNA. The sample contains 1.5 million to 2 million distinct CDR3 sequences, under 30% of them found a single time. Clones ranked in the top ten supply 7.7% of the sample. The sequenced sample consisted of blood. All receptors derive from a young woman in good health.

This clonotype was found a few times. The CDR3 coding sequence is TGTGCCAGCAGCCAATGGGACAGAGCCTACGAGCAGTACTTC. Protein sequence: CASSQWDRAYEQYF. The V gene is TRBV3-1, the J gene TRBJ2-7; 7 nucleotides align to TRBD1. Germline loops: CDR1 LGHDT, CDR2 YNNKEL (reference sequence). V lost 2 bases and J lost 2; bases outside the gene matches: 3. The CDR3 runs 14 residues.

This chain connects TRBV7-2 to TRBJ1-6; D unclear. Germline loops: CDR1 SGHTA, CDR2 FQGNSA. The CDR3 runs to 13 residues. V lost 5 bases and J lost 9, with 11 bases in between. The CDR3 region is CASSPRQASPLHF. The CDR3 coding sequence is TGTGCCAGCAGCCCTAGGCAAGCTTCACCCCTCCACTTT.